This T cell receptor (beta chain) comes out of a study of shared clonotypes between healthy human individuals (dated by TCRdb to about 2020). General notes on the study: The cohort comprised two women and three men aged 18 to 49 years. Between about 0.9 and 9 billion PBMCs per donor were obtained by leukapheresis. For each donor, CD4 naive and CD4 memory were each run on three plates, CD8 naive on two plates, and CD8 memory on one plate. Blood TCR repertoires of roughly five healthy adults were deeply sequenced to estimate repertoire size and the extent of clonotype sharing between individuals. To increase sequencing depth and limit assay-specific biases, different laboratories used diverse techniques to prepare libraries and sequence TCR repertoires.

General conclusions and limits of the study: The genetic and exposure-history diversity represented was limited by the small number of donors. Incomplete sequencing was indicated by rarefaction of sorted-subset datasets, despite the large sequencing depth. Compared with non-shared clonotypes, clonotypes shared by all four sorted-subset donors had higher generation probabilities. Sampling was restricted to blood, and TCR repertoires in tissue are likely to differ from TCR repertoires in blood. Naive subsets generally had larger estimated clonotype richness than memory subsets did. Sharing across four donors was observed for around 4.8% of naive CD4, about 4% of naive CD8, over 2% of memory CD4, and about 0.4% of memory CD8 clonotypes. Pairwise subsampling indicated that sequencing depth was expected to affect the degree of clonotype sharing among donors.

The donors were healthy, HIV-negative adults with no recently reported acute infections or vaccinations. All donors were Caucasian adults living in Nashville, Tennessee, USA. CD4+ T cells were enriched through magnetic negative selection, after which naive cells were positively selected on CD45RA and the remaining negative fraction served as the memory subset. After blood collection by leukapheresis, PBMCs were isolated using Ficoll-Histopaque density gradient centrifugation and then cryopreserved in the vapor phase of liquid nitrogen. Analytical flow cytometry was used to check the purity and quantity of each magnetically sorted T cell population. Genomic DNA was isolated from every sorted fraction and measured by UV absorbance on a Nanodrop 2000c. Taken from cysteine to phenylalanine, the CDR3 has 14 residues. Only CDR3 DNA is held: 42 bases, read in frame from base 1. Relative to germline, V is 3 bases shorter and J is 3 bases shorter, with 14 bases between their ends. CDR1 and CDR2, per the germline V gene, are SQVTM and ANQGSEA.

About this clone itself: Its antigen is currently not known. The sample holds no much larger clone one base away, and base qualities are not on file.

TCR CDR3 regions were amplified from genomic DNA by multiplex PCR using the deep immunoSEQ assay. Extracted genomic DNA from each cell subset was spread evenly across all wells of several immunoSEQ 96-well plates, with each plate serving as a replicate. Each replicate PCR for sorted subsets received about 180 ng genomic DNA, equal to roughly 30,000 T cell genomes. Purified libraries were quantified with a Qubit 3.0 fluorometer, sized on a Bioanalyzer 2100, and re-quantified with the KAPA Library Quantification kit. Every immunoSEQ 96-well plate was sequenced on a dedicated single-read 150-cycle Illumina NextSeq 550 flow cell. The source study handled its data this way. Because only junctional sequences without quality scores were contained in the immunoSEQ output, filtering matching that applied to full-length reads could not be performed. To assign V/J genes and CDR3, sequences were annotated against IMGT germline references using PyIR, a Python wrapper for IgBLAST v1.9. Reads were removed for weak V/J assignments (E-value above 1e-6), missing CDR3, stop codons, out-of-frame junctions, or ambiguous translated residues. V3J clonotypes were defined by identical inferred V gene, J gene, and CDR3 amino acid sequence. To compute the percentage overlap between repertoires, the number of shared unique clonotypes was divided by the size of the smaller repertoire. Three approaches were used to assess repertoire richness: RTK rarefaction, the Chao1 estimator, and Recon v2.1 estimates of unobserved clonotypes. Generation probabilities were computed with OLGA for all TCRbeta clonotypes obtained by the gDNA method from a handful of donors. TCRdb mirrors the immuneACCESS table, restricted to in-frame sequences. Some clones are absent from its copies; in checked studies, under half trace to an unresolved V gene, and the reason for the others is unknown. For V, J and clone size, that table is used; D and trimming come from the DNA. This sample comprises roughly 2.5 million clones, 85% to 95% of them detected only once. The ten largest make up roughly 0.14% of the sample.

The origin of this receptor is a man aged 18 to 29 in good health. Sequencing was done on a sample of naive CD4+ T cells sorted from blood. The cell subset or site label, read with the paper, signifies: CD45RA+ positively selected. The chain joins TRBV29-1 to TRBJ1-1; the best D guess is TRBD1, with 5 bases matching. The CDR3 loop reads CSVEGRAPYTEAFF. In nucleotide form, the sequence is TGCAGCGTTGAGGGCAGGGCTCCCTACACTGAAGCTTTCTTT.